Presented here are 16 T cell receptor beta chains from one specimen sequenced in a study of cytomegalovirus exposure and HLA in healthy donors. PCR primers comprised 60 Vbeta and 13 Jbeta primers. Repertoires were generated with immunoSEQ multiplex PCR, while TCRdb's copy carries only in-frame clones and drops some. The sample consists of over 50,000 clones, around 80% of them appearing once. The sample comprised PBMCs. These receptors were obtained from a man aged 50-60 years in good health and CMV-seropositive.

V usage is TRBV29-1 and J usage is TRBJ2-3; 7 bases match TRBD1. Germline V gene data show CDR1 as SQVTM and CDR2 as ANQGSEA. Germline trimming cut 5 bases from V and 1 base from J; bases unmatched to any gene: 6. The CDR3 consists of 14 residues. CDR3 coding DNA: TGCAGCGTTTATTCAGGGGGAGGCACAGATACGCAGTATTTT. Translation: CSVYSGGGTDTQYF.

In its sample, this clone was seen once. CDR3 DNA sequence: TGTGCCAGCAGCAAACCACGGGGGGCTAGCGGGGCTGAGCAGTTCTTC. Protein sequence: CASSKPRGASGAEQFF. V usage is TRBV11-1 and J usage is TRBJ2-1, with 9 nucleotides matching TRBD2. The CDR3 spans 16 residues. V was clipped by 5 bases and J by 9 bases; unmatched bases: 14. Looked up from germline, CDR1 is SGHAT and CDR2 is FQDESV (reference sequence).

This clone was detected a few times. V usage is TRBV5-1 and J usage is TRBJ2-2; the D is unclear. Trimming shortened V by 0 bases and J by 1 base, and 4 bases separated the two germline ends. CDR3 size: 14 residues. The V gene's germline CDR1 is SGHRS and CDR2 YFSETQ. The CDR3 loop reads CASSLGQNTGELFF. The DNA for the CDR3 is TGCGCCAGCAGCTTGGGACAGAACACCGGGGAGCTGTTTTTT.

The V call is TRBV28, the J call TRBJ2-7; 14 nucleotides match TRBD2. Germline CDR1 is MDHEN and CDR2 is SYDVKM. The CDR3 covers 17 residues. The V gene end was trimmed by 7 bases and the J gene end by 3 bases; junction bases not matched to a gene: 11. The CDR3 DNA is TGTGCCAGCACCCAGGGACTAGCGGGAGTTTGGCGCTACGAGCAGTACTTC. As protein: CASTQGLAGVWRYEQYF. Drawing the rest from reference TRBV28 and TRBJ2-7, the complete variable domain is DVKVTQSSRYLVKRTGEKVFLECVQDMDHENMFWYRQDPGLGLRLIYFSYDVKMKEKGDIPEGYSVSREKKERFSLILESASTNQTSMYLCASTQGLAGVWRYEQYFGPGTRLTVT.

V usage is TRBV19 and J usage is TRBJ2-7, with TRBD1 matching over 7 bases. V lost 4 bases and J lost 3; bases outside the gene matches: 9. The CDR3 has 15 amino acids. The germline V gene has CDR1 LNHDA and CDR2 SQIVND (reference sequence). CDR3 amino acids: CASSTRQGLNYEQYF. CDR3 bases: TGTGCCAGTAGTACTCGACAGGGTCTAAACTACGAGCAGTACTTC.

The rearrangement joins TRBV5-5 to TRBJ1-1; D possibly corresponds to TRBD1 (6 bases). Trimming removed 4 bases from V and 1 base from J, with 11 bases in between. Germline V gene data show CDR1 as SGHKS and CDR2 as YYEKEE (reference sequence). The length of the CDR3 is 14 residues. In DNA, the CDR3 is TGTGCCAGCAGCCAGTCGGACAGGAACACTGAAGCTTTCTTT. It is translated as CASSQSDRNTEAFF.

This clone was seen a few times. The rearrangement links TRBV7-3 to TRBJ2-1; D is ambiguous. Trimming removed 1 base from V and 7 bases from J, with 8 bases in between. Germline loops: CDR1 SGHTA, CDR2 FQGTGA. The CDR3 runs 13 residues. CDR3 residues: CASSLIQANEQFF. CDR3 coding DNA: TGTGCCAGCAGCTTAATCCAGGCAAATGAGCAGTTCTTC.

V usage is TRBV28 and J usage is TRBJ2-1; a weak D match, TRBD1 (5 bases). Germline loops: CDR1 MDHEN, CDR2 SYDVKM. Trimming shortened V by 6 bases and J by 9 bases, and 18 bases separated the two germline ends. CDR3 length: 14 residues. The CDR3 protein is CASRLGAYYAEQFF. In nucleotides, the CDR3 is TGTGCCAGCAGGTTAGGGGCTTACTACGCTGAGCAGTTCTTC. Full variable domain (remainder filled in from reference TRBV28 and TRBJ2-1): DVKVTQSSRYLVKRTGEKVFLECVQDMDHENMFWYRQDPGLGLRLIYFSYDVKMKEKGDIPEGYSVSREKKERFSLILESASTNQTSMYLCASRLGAYYAEQFFGPGTRLTVL.

Of note for this clone: A far more abundant clone sits one base away, making this likely a read error. The CDR3 reads CASSSTSGRPGFANEQFF. For the CDR3, the DNA is TGCGCCAGCAGCTCGACTAGCGGGAGGCCAGGCTTTGCCAATGAGCAGTTCTTC. This chain links TRBV5-1 with TRBJ2-1; TRBD2 aligns across 13 bases. Germline V gene data show CDR1 as SGHRS and CDR2 as YFSETQ. Losses at the gene ends were 3 bases for V and 6 bases for J; bases not matched to a gene: 12. This CDR3 is built from 18 residues. Complete variable domain (other parts from reference TRBV5-1 and TRBJ2-1): KAGVTQTPRYLIKTRGQQVTLSCSPISGHRSVSWYQQTPGQGLQFLFEYFSETQRNKGNFPGRFSGRQFSNSRSEMNVSTLELGDSALYLCASSSTSGRPGFANEQFFGPGTRLTVL.

This clone was counted only a few times. The V and J genes are TRBV29-1 and TRBJ1-5; unclear D gene. Trimming took off 4 bases at V and 3 bases at J, with 10 bases between the two ends. CDR1 and CDR2 (germline): SQVTM, ANQGSEA. This CDR3 has 13 residues. The CDR3 reads CSVGGAINQPQHF. The CDR3 DNA reads TGCAGCGTTGGAGGAGCAATCAATCAGCCCCAGCATTTT.

The chain couples TRBV19 to TRBJ1-2, with D tentatively TRBD1 (6 bases). This CDR3 spans 14 amino acids. CDR1 is LNHDA, CDR2 SQIVND, per germline (reference sequence). V shed 7 bases and J shed 5 bases, with 17 bases lying between them. The CDR3 DNA reads TGTGCCAGTATGGTCAACGTAGGGACATATGGCTACACCTTC. This gives the protein CASMVNVGTYGYTF.

The chain carries TRBV5-6 and TRBJ1-2; a weak D match, TRBD1 (6 bases). Per the germline V gene, CDR1 is SGHDT and CDR2 is YYEEEE. V lost 3 bases to trimming and J lost 3 bases, with 15 bases between them. This CDR3 has 15 residues. This CDR3 is CASSSPRGGDYGYTF. In nucleotides, the CDR3 is TGTGCCAGCAGCTCCCCTAGGGGGGGGGACTATGGCTACACCTTC.

This sequence joins TRBV28 and TRBJ2-7, with 9 bases fitting TRBD1. The CDR3 totals 15 residues. V shed 4 bases and J 6 bases; nucleotides not matched to a gene: 10. Germline V lookup: CDR1 MDHEN, CDR2 SYDVKM. This CDR3 reads CASSWAGTGIVEQYF. CDR3 nucleotides: TGTGCCAGCAGTTGGGCCGGGACAGGGATTGTCGAGCAGTACTTC.

In this sample, this clone turned up a few times. V usage is TRBV6-1 and J usage is TRBJ1-5; 8 bases match TRBD1. The CDR3 totals 13 residues. V trimming: 4 bases; J trimming: 6 bases; junction bases outside the gene matches: 2. Germline CDR1 MNHNS, CDR2 SASEGT. The CDR3 region is CASSGTGSQPQHF. CDR3 coding DNA: TGTGCCAGCAGTGGGACAGGGAGTCAGCCCCAGCATTTT.

V gene TRBV6-1 combines with J gene TRBJ2-2, with D possibly being TRBD1 (6 bases). V was shortened by 7 bases and J by 1 base, with 13 bases between the two germline ends. The length of the CDR3 is 15 residues. Germline V gene data show CDR1 as MNHNS and CDR2 as SASEGT. DNA for the CDR3: TGTGCCAGCACTGAGACAGGCATGAACACCGGGGAGCTGTTTTTT. Its protein is CASTETGMNTGELFF.

Only one count was recorded for this clone. V is TRBV4-2 and J is TRBJ2-2; D is uncertain. This CDR3 comprises 12 residues. V lost 6 bases, J lost 2 bases, and 4 bases lay in between. Germline V lookup: CDR1 LGHNA, CDR2 YNFKEQ. The CDR3 DNA reads as TGTGCCAGCAGACTAAACACCGGGGAGCTGTTTTTT. Its protein product is CASRLNTGELFF.